This T cell receptor beta chain is drawn from a study of TIL therapy for anti-PD-1-resistant metastatic lung cancer. Across the study: Several tumors were EGFR-mutant and two were ALK-rearranged.

Germline V gene data show CDR1 as SGDLS and CDR2 as YYNGEE. V gave up 3 bases and J gave up 9 bases, with 13 bases separating them. This CDR3 spans 13 amino acids. Time point specified: pre-treatment sample, taken before nivolumab and TIL therapy. The tumor samples were excised metastases, mostly pleural nodules or supraclavicular lymph nodes. The immunoSEQ assay was v3. Sequencing depth was 1.9 million or so read pairs for survey level, about 5-6 million for deep. The table came from immunoSEQ multiplex PCR; TCRdb's copy has only in-frame clones and leaves some out. This table has more than 90,000 clones, less than 70% appearing once.

This receptor was identified in a person aged 25 to 80 with non-small cell lung cancer. The chain recombines TRBV9 with TRBJ2-1; weak D call: TRBD2 (6 bases). Sequenced here: tumor tissue, sampled at baseline. CDR3 amino acids: CASSARDGGEQFF. The CDR3 nucleotides are TGTGCCAGCAGCGCGCGGGATGGGGGTGAGCAGTTCTTC.